This T cell receptor (beta chain) was observed in a study of blood T cell repertoires in COVID-19. Study-wide context: Material from acute and convalescent COVID-19 was sourced from the United States, Italy and Spain. Sample material is recorded as cDNA or gDNA derived from T cells, B-cell-depleted T cells, or PBMCs.

Original processing notes: Nucleated cell number was recorded as an estimate derived from reference gene primer amplification. This table comes from immunoSEQ multiplex PCR, and its TCRdb copy is limited to in-frame clones, with some not included. Clone size and the V and J calls come from that table; the DNA yielded D and trimming. The sample shows about 300,000 clones, approximately 89% of them seen only once. Trimming took off 5 bases at V and 11 bases at J, with 13 bases between the two ends. Per the germline V gene, CDR1 is MNHEY and CDR2 is SVGAGI. CDR3 size: 13 residues. This clone was detected a few times. Seattle enrolled patients during active infection and tracked them longitudinally.

The specimen sequenced was peripheral blood. The clonotype comes from a woman under 40 with COVID-19, enrolled during active disease. V and J are TRBV6-5 and TRBJ1-6; TRBD1 is a possible D gene (5 bases). CDR3 in DNA: TGTGCCAGCAGTAAGATCGGGGGAACACCCCTCCACTTT. Amino acid sequence: CASSKIGGTPLHF.